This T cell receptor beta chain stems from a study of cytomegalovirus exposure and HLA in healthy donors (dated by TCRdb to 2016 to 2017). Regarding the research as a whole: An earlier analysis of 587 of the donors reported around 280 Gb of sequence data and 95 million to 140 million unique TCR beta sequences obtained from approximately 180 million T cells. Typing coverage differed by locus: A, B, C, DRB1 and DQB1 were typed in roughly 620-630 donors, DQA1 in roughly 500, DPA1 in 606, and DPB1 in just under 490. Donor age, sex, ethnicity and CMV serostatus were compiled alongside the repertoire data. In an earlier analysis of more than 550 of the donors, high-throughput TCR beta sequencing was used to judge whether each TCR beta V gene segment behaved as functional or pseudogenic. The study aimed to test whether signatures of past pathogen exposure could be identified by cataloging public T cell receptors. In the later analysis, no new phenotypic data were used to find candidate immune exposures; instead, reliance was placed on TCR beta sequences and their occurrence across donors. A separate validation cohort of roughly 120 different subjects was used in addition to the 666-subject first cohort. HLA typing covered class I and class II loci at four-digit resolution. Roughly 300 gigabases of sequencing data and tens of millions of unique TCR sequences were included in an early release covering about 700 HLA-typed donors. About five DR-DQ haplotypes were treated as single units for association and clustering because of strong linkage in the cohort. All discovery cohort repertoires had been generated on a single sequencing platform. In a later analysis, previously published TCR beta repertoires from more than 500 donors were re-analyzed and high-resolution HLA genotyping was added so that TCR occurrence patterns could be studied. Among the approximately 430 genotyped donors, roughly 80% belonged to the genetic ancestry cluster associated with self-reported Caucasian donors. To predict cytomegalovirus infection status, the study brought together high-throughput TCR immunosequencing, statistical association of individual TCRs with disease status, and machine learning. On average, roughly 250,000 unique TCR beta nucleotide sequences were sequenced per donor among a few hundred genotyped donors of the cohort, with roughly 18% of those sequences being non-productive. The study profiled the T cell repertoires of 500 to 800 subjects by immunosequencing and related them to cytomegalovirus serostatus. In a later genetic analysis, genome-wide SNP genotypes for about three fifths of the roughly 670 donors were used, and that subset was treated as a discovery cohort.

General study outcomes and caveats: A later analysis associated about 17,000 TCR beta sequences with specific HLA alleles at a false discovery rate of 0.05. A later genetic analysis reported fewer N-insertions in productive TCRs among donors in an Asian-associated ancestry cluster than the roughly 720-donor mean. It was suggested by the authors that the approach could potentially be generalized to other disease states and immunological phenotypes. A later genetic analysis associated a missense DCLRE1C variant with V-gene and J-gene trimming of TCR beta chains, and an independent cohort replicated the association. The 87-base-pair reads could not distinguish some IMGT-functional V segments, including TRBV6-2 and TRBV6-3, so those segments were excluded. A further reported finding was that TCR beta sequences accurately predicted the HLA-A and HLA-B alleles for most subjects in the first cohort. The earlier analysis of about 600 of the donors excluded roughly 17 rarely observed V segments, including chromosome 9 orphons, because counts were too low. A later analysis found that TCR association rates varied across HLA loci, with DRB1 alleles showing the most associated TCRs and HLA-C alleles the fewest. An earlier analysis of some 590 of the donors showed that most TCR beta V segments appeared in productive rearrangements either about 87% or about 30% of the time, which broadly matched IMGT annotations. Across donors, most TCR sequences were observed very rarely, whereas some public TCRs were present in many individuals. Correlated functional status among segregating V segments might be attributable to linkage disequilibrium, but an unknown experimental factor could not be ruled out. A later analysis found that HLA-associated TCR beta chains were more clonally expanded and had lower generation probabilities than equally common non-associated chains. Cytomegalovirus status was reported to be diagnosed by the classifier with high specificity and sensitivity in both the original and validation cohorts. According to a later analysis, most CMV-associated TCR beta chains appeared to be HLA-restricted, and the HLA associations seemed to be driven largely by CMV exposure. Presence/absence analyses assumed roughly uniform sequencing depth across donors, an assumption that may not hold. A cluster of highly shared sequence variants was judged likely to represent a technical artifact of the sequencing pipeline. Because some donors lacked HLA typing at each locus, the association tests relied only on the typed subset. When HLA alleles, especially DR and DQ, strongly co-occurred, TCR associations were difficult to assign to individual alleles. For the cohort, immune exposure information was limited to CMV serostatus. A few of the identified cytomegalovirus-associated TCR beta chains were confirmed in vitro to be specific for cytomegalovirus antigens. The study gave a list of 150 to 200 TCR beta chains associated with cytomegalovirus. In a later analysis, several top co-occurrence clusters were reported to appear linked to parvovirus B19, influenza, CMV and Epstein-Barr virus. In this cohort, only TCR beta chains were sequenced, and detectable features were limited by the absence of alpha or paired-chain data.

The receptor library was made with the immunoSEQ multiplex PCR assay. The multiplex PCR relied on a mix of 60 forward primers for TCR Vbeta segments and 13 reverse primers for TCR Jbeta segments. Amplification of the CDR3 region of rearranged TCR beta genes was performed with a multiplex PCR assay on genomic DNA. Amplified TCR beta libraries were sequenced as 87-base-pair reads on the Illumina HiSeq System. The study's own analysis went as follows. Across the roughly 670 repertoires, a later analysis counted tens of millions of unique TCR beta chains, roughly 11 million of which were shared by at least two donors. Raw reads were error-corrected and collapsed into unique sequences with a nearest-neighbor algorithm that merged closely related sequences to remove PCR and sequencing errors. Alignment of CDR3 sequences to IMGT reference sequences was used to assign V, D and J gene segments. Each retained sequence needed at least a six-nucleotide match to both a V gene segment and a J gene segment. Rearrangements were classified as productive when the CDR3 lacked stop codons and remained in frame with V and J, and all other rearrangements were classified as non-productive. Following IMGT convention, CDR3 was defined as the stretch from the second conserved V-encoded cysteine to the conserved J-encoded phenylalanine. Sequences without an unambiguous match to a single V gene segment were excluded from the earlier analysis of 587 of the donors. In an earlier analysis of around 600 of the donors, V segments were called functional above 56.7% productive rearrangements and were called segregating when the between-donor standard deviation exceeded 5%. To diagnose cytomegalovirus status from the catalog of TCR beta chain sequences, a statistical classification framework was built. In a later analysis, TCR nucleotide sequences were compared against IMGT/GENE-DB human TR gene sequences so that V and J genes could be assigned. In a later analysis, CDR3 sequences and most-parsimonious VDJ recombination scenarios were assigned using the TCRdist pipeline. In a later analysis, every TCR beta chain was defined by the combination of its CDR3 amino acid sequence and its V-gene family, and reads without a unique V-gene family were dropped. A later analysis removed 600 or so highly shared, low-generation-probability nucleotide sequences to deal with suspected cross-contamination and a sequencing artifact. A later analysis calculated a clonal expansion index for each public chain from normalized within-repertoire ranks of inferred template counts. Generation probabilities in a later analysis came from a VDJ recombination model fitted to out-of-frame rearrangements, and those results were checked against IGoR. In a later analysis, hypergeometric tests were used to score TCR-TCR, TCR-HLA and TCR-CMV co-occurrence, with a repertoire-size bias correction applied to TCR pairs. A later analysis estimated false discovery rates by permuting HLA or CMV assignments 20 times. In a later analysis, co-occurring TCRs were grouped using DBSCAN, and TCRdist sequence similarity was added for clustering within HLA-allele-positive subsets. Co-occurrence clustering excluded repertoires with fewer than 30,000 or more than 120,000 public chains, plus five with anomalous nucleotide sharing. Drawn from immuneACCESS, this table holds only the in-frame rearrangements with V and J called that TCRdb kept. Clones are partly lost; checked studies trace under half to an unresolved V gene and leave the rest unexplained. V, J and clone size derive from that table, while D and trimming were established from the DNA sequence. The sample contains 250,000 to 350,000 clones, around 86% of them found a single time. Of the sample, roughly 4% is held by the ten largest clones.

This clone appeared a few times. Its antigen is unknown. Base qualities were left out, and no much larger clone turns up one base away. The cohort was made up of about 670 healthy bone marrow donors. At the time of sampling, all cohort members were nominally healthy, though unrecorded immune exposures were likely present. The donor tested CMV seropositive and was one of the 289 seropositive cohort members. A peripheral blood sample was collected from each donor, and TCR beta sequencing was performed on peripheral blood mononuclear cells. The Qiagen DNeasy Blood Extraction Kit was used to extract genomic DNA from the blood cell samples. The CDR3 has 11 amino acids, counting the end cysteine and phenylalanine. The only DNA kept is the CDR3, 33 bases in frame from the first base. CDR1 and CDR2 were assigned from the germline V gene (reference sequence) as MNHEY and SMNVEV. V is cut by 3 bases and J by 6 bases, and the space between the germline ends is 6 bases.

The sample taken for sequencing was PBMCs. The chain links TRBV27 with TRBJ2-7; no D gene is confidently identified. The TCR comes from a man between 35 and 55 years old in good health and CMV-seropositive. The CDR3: CASSFGGEQYF. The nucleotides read TGTGCCAGCAGTTTCGGCGGCGAGCAGTACTTC.